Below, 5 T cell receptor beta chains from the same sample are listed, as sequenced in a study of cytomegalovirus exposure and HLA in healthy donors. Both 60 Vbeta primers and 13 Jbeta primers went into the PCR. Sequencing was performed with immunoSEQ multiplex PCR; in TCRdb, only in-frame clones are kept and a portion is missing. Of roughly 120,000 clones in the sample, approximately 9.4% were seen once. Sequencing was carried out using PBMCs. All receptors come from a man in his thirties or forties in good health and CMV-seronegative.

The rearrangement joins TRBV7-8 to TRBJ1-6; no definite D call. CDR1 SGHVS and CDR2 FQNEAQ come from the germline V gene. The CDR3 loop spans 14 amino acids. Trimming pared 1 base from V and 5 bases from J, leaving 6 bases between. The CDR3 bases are TGTGCCAGCAGCTTAGGGGAGAATAATTCACCCCTCCACTTT. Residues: CASSLGENNSPLHF.

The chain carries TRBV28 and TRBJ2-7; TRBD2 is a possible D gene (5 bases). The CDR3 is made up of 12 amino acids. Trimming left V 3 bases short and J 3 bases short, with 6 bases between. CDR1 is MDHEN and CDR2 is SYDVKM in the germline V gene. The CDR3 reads CASSLGDYEQYF. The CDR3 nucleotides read TGTGCCAGCAGTTTGGGAGACTACGAGCAGTACTTC.

This chain's CDR3 is CASSLASGVTDTQYF. In DNA, the CDR3 is TGTGCCAGCAGTTTGGCTAGCGGGGTCACAGATACGCAGTATTTT. V usage is TRBV27 and J usage is TRBJ2-3, with 9 bases lining up with TRBD2. This CDR3 contains 15 residues. V lost 3 bases, J lost 2 bases, and 3 bases stayed unmatched. Germline V gene data show CDR1 as MNHEY and CDR2 as SMNVEV (reference sequence).

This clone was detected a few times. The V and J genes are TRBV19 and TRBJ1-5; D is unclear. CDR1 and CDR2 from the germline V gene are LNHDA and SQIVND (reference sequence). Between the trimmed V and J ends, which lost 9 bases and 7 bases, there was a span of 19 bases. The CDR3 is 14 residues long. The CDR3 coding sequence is TGTGCCAGCCGCCAAATTCCGGGAGGCCAGCCCCAGCATTTT. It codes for CASRQIPGGQPQHF.

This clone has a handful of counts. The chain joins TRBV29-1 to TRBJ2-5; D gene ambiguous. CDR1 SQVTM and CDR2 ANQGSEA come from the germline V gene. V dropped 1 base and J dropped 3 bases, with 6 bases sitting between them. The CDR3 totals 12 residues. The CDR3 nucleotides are TGCAGCGTTGAAGGGGCCGAAGAGACCCAGTACTTC. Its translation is CSVEGAEETQYF.